The present T cell receptor (beta chain) was sequenced within a study of shared clonotypes between healthy human individuals. 150 to 250 ng DNA, tens of thousands of T cell genomes, went into each sorted-subset replicate PCR. The data were produced by immunoSEQ multiplex PCR, yet TCRdb's version contains in-frame clones alone and is incomplete. This table has some 1 million clones, roughly 75% appearing once. Findings and limits, study-wide: When compared with the clonotypes that were shared by all four sorted-subset donors, the non-shared clonotypes turned out to have lower generation probabilities.

V dropped 0 bases and J dropped 3 bases, with 7 bases sitting between them. CDR1 is SGHRS, CDR2 YFSETQ, per germline. The CDR3 contains 14 residues. Worth noting for this clone: What it binds is not known.

The sample comprised memory CD4+ T cells sorted from blood. The subset is: CD45RA-negative fraction. V usage is TRBV5-1 and J usage is TRBJ2-1; D perhaps matches TRBD2 (6 bases). The sequence derives from a man between 18 and 29 years old in good health. The CDR3 is CASSLAGDYNEQFF. As DNA, the CDR3 is TGCGCCAGCAGCTTGGCGGGGGACTACAATGAGCAGTTCTTC.